Listed below are T cell receptor beta chains from one sample, sequenced in a study of blood T cell repertoires in COVID-19. Assay: immunoSEQ multiplex PCR; the TCRdb copy retains only in-frame clones and omits some. The sample has under 300,000 clones, more than 75% seen once. The sequenced sample was PBMCs or T cells enriched from blood (not recorded which). These receptors all come from a man in his late teens or twenties who had recovered from COVID-19. Each CDR3 is given with its conserved first and last residue. Each record gives: V gene, CDR3 length, D gene, J gene, CDR3 DNA, CDR3 protein. D genes are given only for firm matches.

>TRBV11-3|14|NA|TRBJ2-7
TGTGCCAGCAGCCTCGGGACTCTCGCCTACGAGCAGTACTTC
CASSLGTLAYEQYF
>TRBV12-5|15|TRBD2|TRBJ2-5
TGTGCTAGTGGGAAGACTAGCGGAAAACAAGAGACCCAGTACTTC
CASGKTSGKQETQYF
>TRBV7-2|13|TRBD1|TRBJ2-7
TGTGCCAGCAGCACCCGACAGGGGAGGGAGCAGTACTTC
CASSTRQGREQYF
>TRBV9|14|NA|TRBJ2-2
TGTGCCAGCAGCCCAACAACGAACACCGGGGAGCTGTTTTTT
CASSPTTNTGELFF
>TRBV19|15|NA|TRBJ1-5
TGTGCCAGTAGTATAGATATCGGTTTCGATCCACCCCAGCATTTT
CASSIDIGFDPPQHF
>TRBV19|16|NA|TRBJ2-5
TGTGCCAGTAGTATCTCTGGATCTGCCAGCGGGGAGACCCAGTACTTC
CASSISGSASGETQYF
>TRBV3-1/TRBV3-2|15|TRBD2|TRBJ2-1
TGTGCCAGCAGCCTAAGGACTAGCGGGAACGGTGAGCAGTTCTTC
CASSLRTSGNGEQFF
>TRBV6-5|14|NA|TRBJ2-7
TGTGCCAGCAGTTACCTAGACAGAAACTACGAGCAGTACTTC
CASSYLDRNYEQYF
>TRBV11-3|18|TRBD1|TRBJ2-1
TGTGCCAGCACCTCGACAGGGGGCGCTTGGTGGATAGGCAATGAGCAGTTCTTC
CASTSTGGAWWIGNEQFF
>TRBV12-3/TRBV12-4|13|NA|TRBJ2-4
TGTGCCAGCAGTTCAGGCGGGATGAACATTCAGTACTTC
CASSSGGMNIQYF
>TRBV19|15|TRBD1|TRBJ1-1
TGTGCCAGTAGTAGAGACAGGGGGCGGAGGACTGAAGCTTTCTTT
CASSRDRGRRTEAFF
>TRBV5-4|15|NA|TRBJ2-7
TGTGCCAGCAGCTTGGCAGGCCAGGTAAACTACGAGCAGTACTTC
CASSLAGQVNYEQYF
>TRBV30|15|TRBD2|TRBJ2-5
TGTGCCTGGAACCGACTCGCGGGAGGTCGAGAGACCCAGTACTTC
CAWNRLAGGRETQYF
>TRBV10-3|15|NA|TRBJ1-3
TGTGCCATCAGCTCTCTGGCAGGCTCTGGAAACACCATATATTTT
CAISSLAGSGNTIYF
>TRBV5-1|17|NA|TRBJ2-7
TGCGCCAGCAGCTTGGCCAGGGGAGGGTCAGTATCCTACGAGCAGTACTTC
CASSLARGGSVSYEQYF
>TRBV30|12|NA|TRBJ1-5
TGTGCCTGGAGCGGTAGCAATCAGCCCCAGCATTTT
CAWSGSNQPQHF
>TRBV6-5|15|NA|TRBJ2-1
TGTGCCAGCAGCAGGAAGGGGGTAGAGTACAATGAGCAGTTCTTC
CASSRKGVEYNEQFF
>TRBV7-9|18|NA|TRBJ1-5
TGTGCCAGCAGCTTAGGAACCGGGAGCCAGTCTAGCAATCAGCCCCAGCATTTT
CASSLGTGSQSSNQPQHF
>TRBV28|12|NA|TRBJ2-7
TGTGCCAGCAGTTTAGGGGGGTACGAGCAGTACTTC
CASSLGGYEQYF